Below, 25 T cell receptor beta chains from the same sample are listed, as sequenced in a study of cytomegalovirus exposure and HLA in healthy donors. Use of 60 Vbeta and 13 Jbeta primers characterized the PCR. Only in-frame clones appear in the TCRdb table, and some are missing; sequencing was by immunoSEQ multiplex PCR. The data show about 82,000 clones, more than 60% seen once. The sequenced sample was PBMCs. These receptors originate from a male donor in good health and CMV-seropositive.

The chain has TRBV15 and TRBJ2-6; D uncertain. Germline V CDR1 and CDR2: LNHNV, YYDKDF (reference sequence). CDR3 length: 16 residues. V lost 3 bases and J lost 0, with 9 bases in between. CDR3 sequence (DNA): TGTGCCACCAGCAGTTTGCTTAGCTCTGGGGCCAACGTCCTGACTTTC. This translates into CATSSLLSSGANVLTF. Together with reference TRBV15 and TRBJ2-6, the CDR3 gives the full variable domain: DAMVIQNPRYQVTQFGKPVTLSCSQTLNHNVMYWYQQKSSQAPKLLFHYYDKDFNNEADTPDNFQSRRPNTSFCFLDIRSPGLGDTAMYLCATSSLLSSGANVLTFGAGSRLTVL.

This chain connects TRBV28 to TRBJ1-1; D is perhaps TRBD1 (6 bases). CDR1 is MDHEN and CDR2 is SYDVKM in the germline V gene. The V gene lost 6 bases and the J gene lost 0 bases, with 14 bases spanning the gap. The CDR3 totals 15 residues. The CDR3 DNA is TGTGCCAGCAGCCTAGGGGGTGGGATGAACACTGAAGCTTTCTTT. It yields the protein CASSLGGGMNTEAFF. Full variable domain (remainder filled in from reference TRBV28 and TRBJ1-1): DVKVTQSSRYLVKRTGEKVFLECVQDMDHENMFWYRQDPGLGLRLIYFSYDVKMKEKGDIPEGYSVSREKKERFSLILESASTNQTSMYLCASSLGGGMNTEAFFGQGTRLTVV.

CDR3 loop: CASRPHDRQWGIQYF. DNA for the CDR3: TGTGCCAGCAGGCCCCACGACAGGCAGTGGGGCATTCAGTACTTC. This chain joins TRBV6-6 and TRBJ2-4, with D tentatively TRBD1 (6 bases). Deletions cut 6 bases from V and 9 bases from J, with 21 bases between. Germline CDR1 is MNHNY and CDR2 is SVGAGI (reference sequence). CDR3 length: 15 amino acids.

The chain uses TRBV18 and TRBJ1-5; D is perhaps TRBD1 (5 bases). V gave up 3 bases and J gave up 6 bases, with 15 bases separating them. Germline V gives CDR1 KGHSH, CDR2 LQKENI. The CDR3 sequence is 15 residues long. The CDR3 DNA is TGTGCCAGCTCACCGGAGGCCCAGGGAGGTCAGCCCCAGCATTTT. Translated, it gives CASSPEAQGGQPQHF. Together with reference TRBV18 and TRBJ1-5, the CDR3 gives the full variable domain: NAGVMQNPRHLVRRRGQEARLRCSPMKGHSHVYWYRQLPEEGLKFMVYLQKENIIDESGMPKERFSAEFPKEGPSILRIQQVVRGDSAAYFCASSPEAQGGQPQHFGDGTRLSIL.

This CDR3 is CASSSQGANSPLHF. The CDR3, as DNA: TGCGCCAGCAGCTCTCAGGGGGCCAATTCACCCCTCCACTTT. The chain uses TRBV5-1 and TRBJ1-6, with 8 bases that match TRBD1. V dropped 3 bases and J dropped 7; count of bases not matched to a gene: 3. Germline V gene sequence: CDR1 SGHRS, CDR2 YFSETQ. The CDR3 totals 14 residues.

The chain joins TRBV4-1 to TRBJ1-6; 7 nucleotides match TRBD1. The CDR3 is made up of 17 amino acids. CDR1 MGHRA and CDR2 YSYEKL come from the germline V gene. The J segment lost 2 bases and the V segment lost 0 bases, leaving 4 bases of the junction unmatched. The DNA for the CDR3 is TGCGCCAGCAGCCAAGAGTCTCAGGGGGCCTATAATTCACCCCTCCACTTT. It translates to CASSQESQGAYNSPLHF.

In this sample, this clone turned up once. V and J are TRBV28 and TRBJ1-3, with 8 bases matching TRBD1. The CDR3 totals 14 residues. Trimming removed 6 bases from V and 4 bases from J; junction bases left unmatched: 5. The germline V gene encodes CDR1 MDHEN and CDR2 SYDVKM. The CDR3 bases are TGTGCCAGCAGCCCGACAGGGGTAGGAAACACCATATATTTT. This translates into CASSPTGVGNTIYF.

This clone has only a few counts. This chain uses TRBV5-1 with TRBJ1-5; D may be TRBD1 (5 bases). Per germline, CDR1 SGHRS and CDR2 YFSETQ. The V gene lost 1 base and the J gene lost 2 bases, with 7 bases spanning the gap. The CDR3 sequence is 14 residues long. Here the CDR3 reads CASSLWGGNQPQHF. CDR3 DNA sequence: TGCGCCAGCAGCTTGTGGGGGGGCAATCAGCCCCAGCATTTT.

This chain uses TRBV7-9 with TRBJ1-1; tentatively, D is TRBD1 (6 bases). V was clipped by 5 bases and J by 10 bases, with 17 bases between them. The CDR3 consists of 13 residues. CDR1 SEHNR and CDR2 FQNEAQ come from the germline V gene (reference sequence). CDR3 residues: CASSRGEGVRAFF. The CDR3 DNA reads TGTGCCAGCAGCCGAGGGGAGGGGGTAAGAGCTTTCTTT.

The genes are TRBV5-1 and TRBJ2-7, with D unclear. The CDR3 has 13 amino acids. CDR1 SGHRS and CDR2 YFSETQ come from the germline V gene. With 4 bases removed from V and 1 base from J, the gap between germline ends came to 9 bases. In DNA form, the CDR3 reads TGCGCCAGCAGCAAGACAAAATCCTACGAGCAGTACTTC. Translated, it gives CASSKTKSYEQYF. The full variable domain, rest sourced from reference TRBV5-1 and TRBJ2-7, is KAGVTQTPRYLIKTRGQQVTLSCSPISGHRSVSWYQQTPGQGLQFLFEYFSETQRNKGNFPGRFSGRQFSNSRSEMNVSTLELGDSALYLCASSKTKSYEQYFGPGTRLTVT.

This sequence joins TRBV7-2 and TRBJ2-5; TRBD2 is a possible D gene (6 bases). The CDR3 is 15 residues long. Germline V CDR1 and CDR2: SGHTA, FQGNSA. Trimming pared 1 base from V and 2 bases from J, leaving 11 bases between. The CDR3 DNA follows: TGTGCCAGCAGCTTAGAATGGAGGGGTCAAGAGACCCAGTACTTC. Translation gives CASSLEWRGQETQYF.

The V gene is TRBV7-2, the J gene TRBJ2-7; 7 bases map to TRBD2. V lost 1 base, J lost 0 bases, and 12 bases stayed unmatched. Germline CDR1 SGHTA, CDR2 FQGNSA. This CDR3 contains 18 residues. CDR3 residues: CASSLGRGRDYTSYEQYF. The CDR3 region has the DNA TGTGCCAGCAGCTTAGGCCGTGGACGGGACTATACCTCCTACGAGCAGTACTTC.

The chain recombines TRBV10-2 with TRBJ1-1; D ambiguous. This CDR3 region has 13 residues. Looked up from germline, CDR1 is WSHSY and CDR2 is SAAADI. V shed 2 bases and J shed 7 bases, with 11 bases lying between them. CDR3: CASSEGQLIEAFF. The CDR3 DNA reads TGCGCCAGCAGTGAGGGCCAATTAATTGAAGCTTTCTTT.

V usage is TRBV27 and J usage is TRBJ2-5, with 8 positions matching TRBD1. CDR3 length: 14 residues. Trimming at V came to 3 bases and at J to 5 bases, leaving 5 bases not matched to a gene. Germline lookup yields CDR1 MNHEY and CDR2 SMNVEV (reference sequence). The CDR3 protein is CASSFSGGWETQYF. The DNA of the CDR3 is TGTGCCAGCAGTTTTTCAGGGGGCTGGGAGACCCAGTACTTC.

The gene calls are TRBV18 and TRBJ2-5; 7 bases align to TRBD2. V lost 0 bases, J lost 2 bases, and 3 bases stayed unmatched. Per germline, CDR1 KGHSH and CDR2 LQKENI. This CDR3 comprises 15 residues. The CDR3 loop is CASSPPSSGQETQYF. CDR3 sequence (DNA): TGTGCCAGCTCACCACCGTCTAGCGGACAAGAGACCCAGTACTTC.

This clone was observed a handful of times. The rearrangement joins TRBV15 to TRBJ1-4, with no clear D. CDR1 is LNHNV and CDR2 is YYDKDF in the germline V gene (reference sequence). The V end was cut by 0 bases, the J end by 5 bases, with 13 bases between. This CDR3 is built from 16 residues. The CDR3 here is CATSREGGRRNEKLFF. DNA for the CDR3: TGTGCCACCAGCAGAGAAGGAGGCAGGAGAAATGAAAAACTGTTTTTT.

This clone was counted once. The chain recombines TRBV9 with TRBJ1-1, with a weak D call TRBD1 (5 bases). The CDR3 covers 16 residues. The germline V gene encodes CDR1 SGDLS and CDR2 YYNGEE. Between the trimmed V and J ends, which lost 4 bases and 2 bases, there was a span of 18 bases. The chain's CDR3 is CASSSGPSRANTEAFF. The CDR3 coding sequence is TGTGCCAGCAGCTCCGGTCCCTCCAGGGCCAACACTGAAGCTTTCTTT.

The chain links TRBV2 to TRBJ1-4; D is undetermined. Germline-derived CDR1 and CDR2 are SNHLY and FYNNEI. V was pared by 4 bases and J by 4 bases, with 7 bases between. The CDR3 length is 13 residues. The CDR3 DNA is TGTGCCAGCAGTGGGCAGTATAATGAAAAACTGTTTTTT. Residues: CASSGQYNEKLFF.

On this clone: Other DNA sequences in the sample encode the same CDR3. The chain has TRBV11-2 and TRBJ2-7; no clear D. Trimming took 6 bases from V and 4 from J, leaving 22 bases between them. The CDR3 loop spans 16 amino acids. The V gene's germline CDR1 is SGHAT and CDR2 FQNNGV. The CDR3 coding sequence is TGTGCCAGCAGTTTTATCGAGCAGAAGGCGGCATACGAGCAGTACTTC. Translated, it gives CASSFIEQKAAYEQYF.

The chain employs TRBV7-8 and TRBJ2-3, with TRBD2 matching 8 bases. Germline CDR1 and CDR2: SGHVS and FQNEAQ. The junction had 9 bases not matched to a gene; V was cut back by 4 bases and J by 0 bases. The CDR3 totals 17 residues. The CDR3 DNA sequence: TGTGCCAGCAGCTCCGGTCCTAGCGGGTGGAGCACAGATACGCAGTATTTT. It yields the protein CASSSGPSGWSTDTQYF.

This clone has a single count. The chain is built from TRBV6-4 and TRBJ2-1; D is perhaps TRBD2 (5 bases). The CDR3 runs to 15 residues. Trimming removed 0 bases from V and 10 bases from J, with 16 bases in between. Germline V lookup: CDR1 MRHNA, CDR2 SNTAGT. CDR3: CASSDSRADSEEQFF. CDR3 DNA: TGTGCCAGCAGTGACTCGAGGGCTGACTCTGAGGAGCAGTTCTTC.

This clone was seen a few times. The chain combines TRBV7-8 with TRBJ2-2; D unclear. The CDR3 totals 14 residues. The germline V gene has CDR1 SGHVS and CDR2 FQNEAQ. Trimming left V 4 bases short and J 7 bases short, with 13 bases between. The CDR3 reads CASSSSQGGGELFF. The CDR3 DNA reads TGTGCCAGCAGCTCGTCCCAAGGCGGCGGGGAGCTGTTTTTT.

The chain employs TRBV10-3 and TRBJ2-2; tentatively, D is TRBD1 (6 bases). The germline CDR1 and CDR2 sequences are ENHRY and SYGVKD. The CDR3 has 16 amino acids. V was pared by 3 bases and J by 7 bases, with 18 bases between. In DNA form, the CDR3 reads TGTGCCATCAGTGATCTCGGACAGCACTTGGGCGGGGAGCTGTTTTTT. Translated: CAISDLGQHLGGELFF.

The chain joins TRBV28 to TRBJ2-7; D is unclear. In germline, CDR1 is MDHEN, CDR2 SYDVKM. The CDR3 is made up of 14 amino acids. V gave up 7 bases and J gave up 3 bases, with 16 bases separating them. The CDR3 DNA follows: TGTGCCAGCACACTTACCTCCTCGGGCTACGAGCAGTACTTC. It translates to CASTLTSSGYEQYF. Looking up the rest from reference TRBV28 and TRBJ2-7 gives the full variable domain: DVKVTQSSRYLVKRTGEKVFLECVQDMDHENMFWYRQDPGLGLRLIYFSYDVKMKEKGDIPEGYSVSREKKERFSLILESASTNQTSMYLCASTLTSSGYEQYFGPGTRLTVT.

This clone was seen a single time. The CDR3 loop is CASSLGQGNGYTF. The CDR3 nucleotides are TGCGCCAGCAGCTTGGGGCAGGGAAATGGCTACACCTTC. V gene TRBV5-1 combines with J gene TRBJ1-2; D might be TRBD1 (5 bases). V was shortened by 0 bases and J by 6 bases, with 9 bases between the two germline ends. Germline V gene data show CDR1 as SGHRS and CDR2 as YFSETQ. This CDR3 spans 13 amino acids.